This T cell receptor (beta chain) comes out of a study of OX40 agonist ivuxolimab in advanced cancers. About the investigation overall: Ivuxolimab was an agonistic, fully human IgG2 monoclonal antibody directed against OX40 (CD134), a costimulatory receptor. A male proportion of roughly 80% and a mean age of about 60 years, ranging from roughly 20 to 80, were recorded for the dose-escalation cohort. The paper covers the monotherapy dose-escalation part of the phase I ivuxolimab trial, which included N ≈ 50 patients. Prior anti-PD-1, anti-PD-L1 or anti-CTLA-4 therapy was permitted, and checkpoint inhibitors had been received by less than 45% of dose-escalation patients. Partial responses were achieved by three dose-escalation patients, of whom one had hepatocellular carcinoma and two had cutaneous melanoma. Of the approximately 50 dose-escalation patients, hepatocellular carcinoma was present in approximately 20, melanoma in around 15, renal cell carcinoma in 9 and head and neck cancer in 9. Intravenous ivuxolimab was administered to patients every 2 weeks at six dose levels: 0.01, 0.1, 0.3, 1.5, 3 and 10 mg/kg. Peripheral TCRbeta sequencing aimed to test whether ivuxolimab altered TCR sequence diversity and caused clonal T-cell expansion.

The CDR3 runs 14 amino acids, cysteine and phenylalanine included. Only the CDR3 portion is preserved as DNA: 42 bases, with reading frame beginning at the first base. Reading the germline V gene gives CDR1 SGHRS and CDR2 YFSETQ. V trim: 4 bases; J trim: 2 bases; unmatched bases: 4. Broad study findings and their caveats: Low levels of normalized T-cell clonal expansion were also seen in some patients who did not respond. Partial responders in the 0.1-3.0 mg/kg groups had among the lowest normalized peripheral clonal expansion, especially among CD8+ T cells. The antigen specificity of the clonally expanded peripheral T cells was not determined. After ivuxolimab, expanded clones were on average more numerous among CD8+ T cells than among CD4+ T cells. Clonal expansion of both CD4+ and CD8+ blood T cells was observed from baseline to week 6 at doses 0.1 to 3.0 mg/kg.

Genomic DNA was isolated from the sorted cells so that the TCRbeta CDR3 region could be sequenced. The immunoSEQ Assay was used for sequencing of TCRbeta CDR3 regions. Held by TCRdb, this immuneACCESS table contains in-frame sequences only and omits some clones. Under half of the omission traces to an unresolved V gene where checked; the cause of the rest is unknown. The sample records about 67,000 clones, 75% to 85% of which are singletons. The ten largest account for 8.2% of the sample. Patients with autoimmune disease history or receiving systemic immunosuppression were excluded from the trial. Peripheral blood for TCR sequencing was collected from all dose cohorts at baseline, on cycle 4 day 1, and on cycle 7 day 1. Samples were obtained from an open-label, multicenter, first-in-human phase I dose-escalation trial of ivuxolimab. Adults with locally advanced or metastatic head and neck squamous cell, hepatocellular, melanoma or renal cell carcinoma were enrolled in the trial. Before TCR sequencing, CD4+ T cells and CD8+ T cells from peripheral blood were sorted into separate populations.

Concerning this clone itself: The target of this receptor is not known. There are no base qualities to consult, and no much larger clone falls within one base.

This TCR derives from an adult with an advanced solid tumor such as melanoma, head and neck, liver or kidney cancer. The sample here was CD4+ or CD8+ T cells sorted from blood, taken in a trial of the OX40 agonist ivuxolimab. This sequence uses TRBV5-1 and TRBJ2-5; 8 bases in the middle match TRBD2. The sequence in DNA is TGCGCCAGCAGCCCGATAGCGGGGCAAGAGACCCAGTACTTC. Translated, this is CASSPIAGQETQYF.